This note documents a single T cell receptor beta chain sequence. This entry belongs to a study of blood T cell repertoires in COVID-19. Trimming pared 5 bases from V and 2 bases from J, leaving 7 bases between. The CDR3 is 13 residues long. Clinical history as reported by participants underpinned cohort assignment. Generated by immunoSEQ multiplex PCR, the TCRdb table keeps only in-frame clones and is missing some. This table has some 380,000 clones, around 87% appearing once. The sequenced material came from PBMCs or T cells enriched from blood (not recorded which). The chain carries TRBV12-3 or TRBV12-4 and TRBJ1-3, with D unresolved. The receptor was isolated from a man aged 30-40 years who had recovered from COVID-19. CDR3 residues: CASSLTTGNTIYF. The CDR3 region has the DNA TGTGCCAGCAGTCTGACTACTGGAAACACCATATATTTT.